The TCR beta chain described here comes from a study of T cells after somatic rescue of genetic block (dated by TCRdb to 2018 to 2020). Turning to the overall study: The study assessed how robust, over the long term, a T-cell system was when the system had developed through somatic rescue of a genetic block in T-cell development.

The library was made by the immunoSEQ multiplex PCR assay. The immuneACCESS repertoire file appears here via TCRdb, limited to in-frame rearrangements. These files lack a portion of the clones; in checked studies, under half of the deficit traces to unresolved V genes, and the cause of the others is not known. The sample table lists 12,000 to 15,000 clones, around 70% of them with a count of one. The ten most abundant clones make up 12% to 15% of the sample. As regards this clone: There is no known antigen for this receptor. Within one base of it there is no much larger clone, and no base qualities were kept.

According to the germline V gene, CDR1 reads MNHEY and CDR2 reads SVGAGI. The CDR3 runs 14 residues from the cysteine to the phenylalanine. The entry retains the CDR3 DNA only, 42 bases that are in frame from base 1. V loses 2 bases, J loses 2 bases, and the germline ends lie 10 bases apart. This sequence was found in a boy younger than 18. The sample comprised peripheral blood mononuclear cells (PBMCs). Rearrangement joined TRBV6-5 to TRBJ2-7; the D gene is possibly TRBD2, with 6 bases matching. The bases read TGTGCCAGCAGTTACCTGGGGACTCCCTACGAGCAGTACTTC. The resulting protein is CASSYLGTPYEQYF.